This T cell receptor (beta chain) was sequenced for a study of post-analysis software for immune sequencing data. Study conclusions and caveats: Compared with controls, patients had more of five TRBV segments, including TRBV5-6, TRBV5-1 and TRBV20-1.

To note about this clonotype: Its cognate antigen is unknown.

The germline gives CDR1 MNHEY, CDR2 SMNVEV (reference sequence). The CDR3 consists of 14 residues. V dropped 5 bases and J dropped 6 bases, with 17 bases sitting between them. Carried by the TCR beta cDNA libraries were unique molecular identifiers. When about 1 to 11 million T cells were used, they gave roughly 500,000 cDNA molecules. TCRdb reprocessed the PCR reads via MiXCR and lists one record per CDR3 protein. The sample yields fewer than 900,000 distinct CDR3 sequences, 46% seen once. The V gene is TRBV27, the J gene TRBJ2-7; perhaps TRBD1 as D (9 bases). This TCR derives from a girl aged 10-17 years with multiple sclerosis. The sample consisted of blood. CDR3 nucleotides: TGTGCCAGCAGTATTTTAGCGGGACAGGGCGAGCAGTACTTC. Residues: CASSILAGQGEQYF.